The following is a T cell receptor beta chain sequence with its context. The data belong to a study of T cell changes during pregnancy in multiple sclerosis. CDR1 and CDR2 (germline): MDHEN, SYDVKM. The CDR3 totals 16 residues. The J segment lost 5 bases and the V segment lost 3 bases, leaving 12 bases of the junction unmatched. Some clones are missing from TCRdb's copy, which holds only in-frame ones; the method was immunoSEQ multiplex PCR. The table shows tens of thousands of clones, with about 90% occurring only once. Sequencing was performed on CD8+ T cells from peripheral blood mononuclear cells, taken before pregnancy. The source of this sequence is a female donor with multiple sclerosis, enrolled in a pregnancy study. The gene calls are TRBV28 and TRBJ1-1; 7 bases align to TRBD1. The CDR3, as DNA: TGTGCCAGCAGTTTGACAGGGCGGAGTGGTGGAACTGAAGCTTTCTTT. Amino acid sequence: CASSLTGRSGGTEAFF.